Shown below are 6 T cell receptor beta chains from a single sample sequenced in a study of shared clonotypes between healthy human individuals. Only in-frame clones appear in the TCRdb table, and some are missing; sequencing was by immunoSEQ multiplex PCR. The sample includes roughly 2.2 million clones, approximately 95% seen only once; the top ten take 0.39%. The sequencing input was naive CD4+ T cells from PBMCs. The sample's subset: CD45RA+ positively selected. These receptors were taken from a man between 18 and 35 years old in good health. Some clones in this sample may be carry-over from other donors' samples.

The chain uses TRBV30 and TRBJ1-5, with D hard to call. Germline V gene sequence: CDR1 GTSNPN, CDR2 SVGIG (reference sequence). The CDR3 has 15 residues. V was pared by 0 bases and J by 3 bases, with 12 bases between. The CDR3 DNA reads as TGTGCCTGGAGTGTTGGGTTTACGGACAATCAGCCCCAGCATTTT. Residues: CAWSVGFTDNQPQHF.

Worth noting for this clone: Other DNA sequences from this sample encode an identical CDR3 as well. This chain joins TRBV27 and TRBJ2-1; D not certain. This CDR3 contains 12 residues. Germline assignment: CDR1 MNHEY and CDR2 SMNVEV (reference sequence). Deletions cut 6 bases from V and 1 base from J, with 4 bases between. The CDR3 DNA is TGTGCCAGCAGGAGTTCCTACAATGAGCAGTTCTTC. This encodes CASRSSYNEQFF.

The rearrangement joins TRBV5-1 to TRBJ1-5; D is unresolved. V was cut by 1 base and J by 6 bases, with 11 bases left in between. Germline V gene data show CDR1 as SGHRS and CDR2 as YFSETQ. The CDR3 has 14 amino acids. The CDR3 spells CASSLSSRSQPQHF. In DNA form, the CDR3 reads TGCGCCAGCAGCTTGTCAAGTCGAAGTCAGCCCCAGCATTTT.

CDR3 bases: TGTGCCAGCAGTTATTTCGGACAGGGTTCGAACACTGAAGCTTTCTTT. Protein: CASSYFGQGSNTEAFF. This chain links TRBV27 with TRBJ1-1, with 8 bases that match TRBD1. V dropped 4 bases and J dropped 1; count of bases not matched to a gene: 8. The CDR3 contains 16 residues. Germline V gene lookup returns CDR1 MNHEY and CDR2 SMNVEV (reference sequence).

The CDR3: CASSIPAGEGAFF. CDR3 DNA: TGTGCCAGTAGTATCCCCGCGGGCGAGGGAGCTTTCTTT. The chain is built from TRBV19 and TRBJ1-1; D remains ambiguous. The germline CDR1 and CDR2 sequences are LNHDA and SQIVND (reference sequence). Trimming pared 3 bases from V and 10 bases from J, leaving 15 bases between. The CDR3 runs 13 residues.

Note on this clone: This sample also contains other DNA sequences that code for the same CDR3. The chain employs TRBV7-6 and TRBJ1-3; D uncertain. Between the trimmed V and J ends, which lost 1 base and 0 bases, there was a span of 4 bases. Germline V gene sequence: CDR1 SGHVS, CDR2 FNYEAQ. The CDR3 loop spans 14 amino acids. The CDR3 nucleotides read TGTGCCAGCAGCTTAGGGGTCTCTGGAAACACCATATATTTT. Its translation: CASSLGVSGNTIYF.